These 15 T cell receptor beta chains were all obtained from the same sample, sequenced in a study of CD8+CD57+ T cells in acquired aplastic anemia. CDR3 and TCR beta VDJ profiling relied on a genomic DNA template. TCRdb reprocessed the reads with MiXCR, giving one entry per CDR3 protein. The data show about 150,000 distinct CDR3 sequences, with around half seen just once and 30% to 40% held by the top ten. The authors sequenced patients whose flow cytometry had shown CD8+CD57+ cell expansion. Sequenced input: sorted CD4+, CD8+, or CD8+CD57+ T cells (not recorded which) from PBMCs. These receptors all come from a human donor with aplastic anemia.

A note on this clonotype: A much bigger clone sits one base away, suggesting this may be a read error. This chain connects TRBV3-1 to TRBJ2-5; D remains ambiguous. The length of the CDR3 is 15 residues. CDR1 is LGHDT, CDR2 YNNKEL, per germline (reference sequence). CDR3 DNA: TGTGCCAGCAGCCAAGACTGGGCGGACCAAGAGACCCAGGACTTC. It encodes CASSQDWADQETQDF.

CDR3 nucleotide sequence: TGCGCCAGCAGCAACCAACAGGGTGATACGCAGTATTTT. It is translated as CASSNQQGDTQYF. The V and J genes are TRBV5-1 and TRBJ2-3; D perhaps matches TRBD1 (6 bases). The CDR3 consists of 13 residues. V dropped 4 bases and J dropped 6 bases, with 12 bases sitting between them. Germline V gene data show CDR1 as SGHRS and CDR2 as YFSETQ.

About this clonotype: A junction boundary mismatches the germline segment, possibly from a read error. The rearrangement uses TRBV12-3 or TRBV12-4 and TRBJ2-1, with D possibly being TRBD2 (6 bases). The CDR3 length is 12 residues. In DNA form, the CDR3 reads TGCGCCAGCAACCTTAGCGGAAATGAGCAGTTCTTC. As protein: CASNLSGNEQFF.

This sequence joins TRBV19 and TRBJ1-5, with a weak D call TRBD1 (5 bases). The CDR3 has 15 residues. Per germline, CDR1 LNHDA and CDR2 SQIVND (reference sequence). V was cut by 0 bases and J by 7 bases, with 13 bases left in between. The CDR3 here is CASSIDWGVGQPQHF. The CDR3, as DNA: TGTGCCAGTAGTATAGATTGGGGGGTTGGGCAGCCCCAGCATTTT.

This clonotype was found many times. The gene calls are TRBV11-2 and TRBJ1-1, with 9 bases matching TRBD1. Germline loops: CDR1 SGHAT, CDR2 FQNNGV. This CDR3 is 15 amino acids long. Trimming at V came to 3 bases and at J to 4 bases, leaving 6 bases not matched to a gene. CDR3 sequence reads: CASSFSRDRVTEAFF. In DNA, the CDR3 is TGTGCCAGCAGCTTCTCCCGGGACAGGGTCACTGAAGCTTTCTTT. The full variable domain, completed using reference TRBV11-2 and TRBJ1-1, is EAGVAQSPRYKIIEKRQSVAFWCNPISGHATLYWYQQILGQGPKLLIQFQNNGVVDDSQLPKDRFSAERLKGVDSTLKIQPAKLEDSAVYLCASSFSRDRVTEAFFGQGTRLTVV.

This clonotype appeared many times. The rearrangement joins TRBV7-8 to TRBJ2-1, with D perhaps assigned TRBD1 or TRBD2 (5 bases each). V dropped 5 bases and J dropped 8 bases, with 13 bases sitting between them. Germline V gives CDR1 SGHVS, CDR2 FQNEAQ. The CDR3 covers 13 residues. The CDR3 DNA reads TGTGCCAGCAGCCCCGGGACGATTCATGAGCAGTTCTTC. Its protein is CASSPGTIHEQFF.

This clonotype was picked up many times. The J gene is TRBJ2-7, the V gene TRBV20-1; 7 nucleotides match TRBD1. V dropped 5 bases and J dropped 2; count of bases not matched to a gene: 9. This CDR3 is 14 amino acids long. Per the germline V gene, CDR1 is DFQATT and CDR2 is SNEGSKA (reference sequence). In DNA, the CDR3 is TGCAGTGCTCTAGACAGGGACCGAACCTACGAGCAGTACTTC. Translating it yields CSALDRDRTYEQYF.

The chain links TRBV2 to TRBJ1-5; D gene ambiguous. The length of the CDR3 is 13 residues. Trimming cost V 3 bases and J 4 bases, with 7 bases left between them. Germline loops: CDR1 SNHLY, CDR2 FYNNEI. The CDR3 protein is CASSEDWNQPQHF. CDR3 nucleotides: TGTGCCAGCAGTGAGGACTGGAATCAGCCCCAGCATTTT.

This chain joins TRBV19 and TRBJ2-7; TRBD1 matches 7 bases. Germline-derived CDR1 and CDR2 are LNHDA and SQIVND (reference sequence). This CDR3 is built from 14 residues. Trimming at V came to 5 bases and at J to 4 bases, leaving 8 bases not matched to a gene. In DNA, the CDR3 is TGTGCCAGTAGTGCCGGGACAGTTCTGTACGAGCAGTACTTC. Its protein is CASSAGTVLYEQYF.

The rearrangement links TRBV11-1 to TRBJ1-2; D possibly corresponds to TRBD1 (5 bases). V was clipped by 5 bases and J by 0 bases, with 16 bases between them. The CDR3 has 16 amino acids. The germline gives CDR1 SGHAT, CDR2 FQDESV (reference sequence). CDR3 sequence reads: CASSQDTRQANYGYTF. CDR3 DNA sequence: TGTGCCAGCAGCCAGGACACACGCCAAGCTAACTATGGCTACACCTTC.

This clonotype was found many times. The chain carries TRBV19 and TRBJ1-1, with 8 nucleotides matching TRBD1. V shed 6 bases, J shed 7 bases, and the junction held 22 bases outside the gene matches. The CDR3 is made up of 18 amino acids. Germline CDR1 is LNHDA and CDR2 is SQIVND (reference sequence). This chain's CDR3 is CASSPGQGDPRTRGEAFF. In DNA, the CDR3 is TGTGCCAGTAGCCCAGGACAGGGTGATCCCAGAACGCGGGGTGAAGCTTTCTTT.

In this sample, this clonotype turned up many times. This chain joins TRBV7-9 and TRBJ2-7; D call uncertain. The CDR3 totals 12 residues. V lost 2 bases, J lost 3 bases, and 5 bases lay in between. Per the germline V gene, CDR1 is SEHNR and CDR2 is FQNEAQ (reference sequence). The CDR3 reads CASSLQFYEQYF. The CDR3 coding sequence is TGTGCCAGCAGCTTACAGTTCTACGAGCAGTACTTC.

The chain combines TRBV11-2 with TRBJ2-7; 12 bases agree with TRBD2. The CDR3 has 20 residues. V shed 1 base, J shed 4 bases, and the junction held 17 bases outside the gene matches. In germline, CDR1 is SGHAT, CDR2 FQNNGV. CDR3 in amino acids: CASSLVRRTSGGRIGYEQYF. The CDR3 nucleotides are TGTGCCAGCAGCTTAGTTCGGCGTACTAGCGGGGGGCGAATCGGGTACGAGCAGTACTTC.

This clonotype is a singleton in its sample. It may be a read error: a sequence one base away is much more abundant. The rearrangement links TRBV9 to TRBJ2-7, with D possibly TRBD2 on 6 matching bases. Per germline, CDR1 SGDLS and CDR2 YYNGEE. CDR3 length: 15 amino acids. The CDR3 DNA sequence: TGTGCCAGCAGCCAAGACGGCGGGGTTAACTACGAGCAGTGCTTC. It is translated as CASSQDGGVNYEQCF.

The rearrangement uses TRBV6-4 and TRBJ2-3; D tentatively reads TRBD1 or TRBD2 (5 bases each). Germline CDR1 MRHNA, CDR2 SNTAGT. V was shortened by 3 bases and J by 2 bases, with 9 bases between the two germline ends. CDR3 length: 14 residues. The DNA for the CDR3 is TGTGCCAGCAGTGAGGCCGGGGCCACAGATACGCAGTATTTT. Translating it yields CASSEAGATDTQYF.